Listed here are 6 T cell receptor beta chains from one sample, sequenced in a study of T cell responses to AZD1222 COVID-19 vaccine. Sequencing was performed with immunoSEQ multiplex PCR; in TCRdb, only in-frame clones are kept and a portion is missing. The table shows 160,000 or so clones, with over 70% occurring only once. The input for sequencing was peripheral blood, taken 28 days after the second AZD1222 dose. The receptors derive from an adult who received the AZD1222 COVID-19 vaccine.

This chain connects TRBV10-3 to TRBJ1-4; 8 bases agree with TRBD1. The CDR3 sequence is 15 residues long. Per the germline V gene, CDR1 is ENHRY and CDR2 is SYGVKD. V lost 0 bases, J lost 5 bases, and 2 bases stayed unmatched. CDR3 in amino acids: CAISESRTGNEKLFF. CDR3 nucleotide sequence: TGTGCCATCAGTGAGTCGCGGACAGGGAATGAAAAACTGTTTTTT.

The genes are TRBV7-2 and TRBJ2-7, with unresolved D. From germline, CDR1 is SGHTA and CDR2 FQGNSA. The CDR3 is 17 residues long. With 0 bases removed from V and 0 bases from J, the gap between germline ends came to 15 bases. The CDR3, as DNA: TGTGCCAGCAGCTTAGCCCCGGCGATGACAAGCTCCTACGAGCAGTACTTC. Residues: CASSLAPAMTSSYEQYF.

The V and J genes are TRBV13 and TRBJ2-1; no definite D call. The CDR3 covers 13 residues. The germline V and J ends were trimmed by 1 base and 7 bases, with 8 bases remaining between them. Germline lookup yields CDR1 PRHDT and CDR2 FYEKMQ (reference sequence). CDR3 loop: CASSLDIGNEQFF. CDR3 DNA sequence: TGTGCCAGCAGCTTAGATATTGGGAATGAGCAGTTCTTC.

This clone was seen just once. The CDR3 is CASSEAGSGANVLTF. In nucleotides, the CDR3 is TGTGCCAGCAGTGAAGCAGGGTCCGGGGCCAACGTCCTGACTTTC. The rearrangement links TRBV2 to TRBJ2-6; D not resolved. V was trimmed by 0 bases and J by 4 bases, leaving 7 bases between them. Germline CDR1 is SNHLY and CDR2 is FYNNEI. The CDR3 runs 15 residues.

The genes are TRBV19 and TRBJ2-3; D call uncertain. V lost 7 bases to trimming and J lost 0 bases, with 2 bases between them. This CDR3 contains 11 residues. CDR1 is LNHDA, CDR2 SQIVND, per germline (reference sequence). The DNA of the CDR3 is TGTGCCAGTACCAGCACAGATACGCAGTATTTT. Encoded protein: CASTSTDTQYF. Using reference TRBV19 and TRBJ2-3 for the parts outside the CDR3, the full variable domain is DGGITQSPKYLFRKEGQNVTLSCEQNLNHDAMYWYRQDPGQGLRLIYYSQIVNDFQKGDIAEGYSVSREKKESFPLTVTSAQKNPTAFYLCASTSTDTQYFGPGTRLTVL.

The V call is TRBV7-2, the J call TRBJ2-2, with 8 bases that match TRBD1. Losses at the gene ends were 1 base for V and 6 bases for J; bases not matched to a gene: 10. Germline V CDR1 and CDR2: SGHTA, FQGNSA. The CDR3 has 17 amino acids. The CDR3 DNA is TGTGCCAGCAGCTTAGACACAGGCAGGGGGCTAGCCGGGGAGCTGTTTTTT. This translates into CASSLDTGRGLAGELFF.